This record covers a single TCR beta chain. This entry comes from a study of blood T cell repertoires in COVID-19. Clones were read by immunoSEQ multiplex PCR, and TCRdb kept only the in-frame ones, dropping some. The sample has 65,000 to 95,000 clones, roughly 89% seen once. The V end was cut by 8 bases, the J end by 0 bases, with 11 bases between. The CDR3 has 13 amino acids. The V gene is TRBV12-3 or TRBV12-4, the J gene TRBJ2-7; TRBD1 is a possible D gene (5 bases). This TCR was recovered from a man in his forties or fifties with active COVID-19. The sequencing input was peripheral blood. The chain's CDR3 is CASGHYASYEQYF. The CDR3 DNA reads as TGTGCCAGCGGACACTATGCCTCCTACGAGCAGTACTTC.